Below, one TCR beta chain is given with its context. Its antigen is not identified. The germline gives CDR1 SGHRS, CDR2 YFSETQ. The CDR3 loop spans 15 amino acids. V lost 1 base to trimming and J lost 1 base, with 11 bases between them. The sample originates from a study of cytomegalovirus exposure and HLA in healthy donors. Findings and caveats of the study: As a later analysis showed, a missense DCLRE1C variant was linked to trimming of TCR beta V- and J-genes. Certain sequence variants were highly shared and formed a cluster, and this cluster was likely a sequencing artifact.

PCR used 60 Vbeta primers and 13 Jbeta primers. Here immunoSEQ multiplex PCR was the method, and the copy in TCRdb shows in-frame clones only, minus some. The sample gives roughly 200,000 clones, around 80% of which show up once; roughly 4.5% is in the top ten. This sequence originates from a woman aged 25 to 39 in good health and CMV-seropositive. Source material: PBMCs. This chain links TRBV5-1 with TRBJ1-1; D may be TRBD1 (5 bases). The CDR3 DNA follows: TGCGCCAGCAGCTTGCTCGACAGAGAGAACACTGAAGCTTTCTTT. Translation: CASSLLDRENTEAFF.